The clone carrying this TCR beta chain was seen a handful of times. Clones were sequenced by immunoSEQ multiplex PCR, and TCRdb holds only the in-frame ones, with some missing. The sample contains some 130,000 clones, 75% to 90% of which appear only once. Germline-derived CDR1 and CDR2 are SGHTA and FQGNSA. V lost 5 bases, J lost 0 bases, and 12 bases stayed unmatched. CDR3 length equals 18 residues. The data stem from a study of blood T cell repertoires in COVID-19. This chain joins TRBV7-2 and TRBJ2-1; 8 bases line up with TRBD1. What was sequenced was peripheral blood. This TCR came from a man aged 65 to 85 with acute or convalescent COVID-19. CDR3 sequence reads: CASSTTRTGLSSYNEQFF. The CDR3 DNA reads TGTGCCAGCAGCACCACTAGGACAGGGCTTTCCTCCTACAATGAGCAGTTCTTC.